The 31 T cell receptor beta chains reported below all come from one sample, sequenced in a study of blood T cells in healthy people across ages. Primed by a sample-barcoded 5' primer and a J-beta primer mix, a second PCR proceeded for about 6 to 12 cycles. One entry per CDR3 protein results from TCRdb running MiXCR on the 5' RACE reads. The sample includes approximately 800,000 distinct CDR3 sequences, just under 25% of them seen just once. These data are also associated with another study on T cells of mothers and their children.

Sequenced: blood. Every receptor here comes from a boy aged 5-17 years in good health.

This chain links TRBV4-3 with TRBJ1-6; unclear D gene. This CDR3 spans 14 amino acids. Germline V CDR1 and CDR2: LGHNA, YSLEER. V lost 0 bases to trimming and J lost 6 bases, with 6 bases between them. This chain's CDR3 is CASSQDNINSPLHF. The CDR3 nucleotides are TGCGCCAGCAGCCAAGATAACATTAATTCACCCCTCCACTTT.

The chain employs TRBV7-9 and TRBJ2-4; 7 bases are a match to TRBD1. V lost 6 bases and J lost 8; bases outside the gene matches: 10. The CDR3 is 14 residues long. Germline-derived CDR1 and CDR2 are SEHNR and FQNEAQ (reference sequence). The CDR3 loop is CASREKGAWDIQYF. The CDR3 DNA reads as TGTGCCAGCAGGGAAAAGGGGGCATGGGACATTCAGTACTTC.

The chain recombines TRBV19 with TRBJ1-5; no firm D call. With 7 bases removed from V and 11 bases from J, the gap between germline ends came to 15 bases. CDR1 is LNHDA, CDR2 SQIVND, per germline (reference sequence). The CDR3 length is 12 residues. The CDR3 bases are TGTGCCAGTAACACCGCCGGACGGACCCAGCATTTT. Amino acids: CASNTAGRTQHF.

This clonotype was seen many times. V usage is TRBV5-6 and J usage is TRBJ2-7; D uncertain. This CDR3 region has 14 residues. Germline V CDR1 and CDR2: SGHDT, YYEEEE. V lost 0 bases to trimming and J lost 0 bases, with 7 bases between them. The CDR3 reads CASSLGSSSYEQYF. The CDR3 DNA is TGTGCCAGCAGCTTGGGCTCATCCTCCTACGAGCAGTACTTC.

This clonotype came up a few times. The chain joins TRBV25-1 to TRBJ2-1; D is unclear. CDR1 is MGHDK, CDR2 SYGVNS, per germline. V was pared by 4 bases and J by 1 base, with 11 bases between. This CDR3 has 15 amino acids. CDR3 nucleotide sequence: TGTGCCAGCAGTGGATACCTTGAGTCCTACAATGAGCAGTTCTTC. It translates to CASSGYLESYNEQFF.

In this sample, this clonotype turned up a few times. The CDR3 DNA reads as TGCAGTGCTAGAGAGGCCTTAAGGGGGTTCAGTGGCTACACCTTC. Translated: CSAREALRGFSGYTF. The rearrangement uses TRBV20-1 and TRBJ1-2, with D perhaps TRBD1 (6 bases). The V end lost 0 bases, the J end lost 7 bases, and 18 bases lay between the germline ends. Germline V lookup: CDR1 DFQATT, CDR2 SNEGSKA (reference sequence). The CDR3 totals 15 residues.

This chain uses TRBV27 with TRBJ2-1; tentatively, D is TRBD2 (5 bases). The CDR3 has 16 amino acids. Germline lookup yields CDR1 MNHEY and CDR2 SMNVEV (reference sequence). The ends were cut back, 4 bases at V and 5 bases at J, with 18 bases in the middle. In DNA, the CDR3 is TGTGCCAGCAGTTCAGGCGCTCCCGGAGGAGACAATGAGCAGTTCTTC. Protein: CASSSGAPGGDNEQFF.

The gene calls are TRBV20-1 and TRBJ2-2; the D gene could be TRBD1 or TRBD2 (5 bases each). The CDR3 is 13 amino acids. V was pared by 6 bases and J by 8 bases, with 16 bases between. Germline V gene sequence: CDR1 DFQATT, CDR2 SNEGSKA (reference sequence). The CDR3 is CSAKKGTTGELFF. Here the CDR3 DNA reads TGCAGTGCAAAAAAAGGGACGACTGGGGAGCTGTTTTTT.

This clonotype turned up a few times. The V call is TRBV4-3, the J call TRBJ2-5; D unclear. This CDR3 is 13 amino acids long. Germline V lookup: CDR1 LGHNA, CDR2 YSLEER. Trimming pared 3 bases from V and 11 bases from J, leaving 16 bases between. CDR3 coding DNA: TGCGCCAGCAGCCAGCTTCCCGGACCAGAGCAGTACTTC. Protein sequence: CASSQLPGPEQYF.

For the CDR3, the DNA is TGTGCCAGCAGCTTCAGACAGGGGACCATTGCAACTAATGAAAAACTGTTTTTT. It is translated as CASSFRQGTIATNEKLFF. The rearrangement uses TRBV7-2 and TRBJ1-4; TRBD1 agrees at 8 bases. The J segment lost 0 bases and the V segment lost 3 bases, leaving 9 bases of the junction unmatched. The CDR3 is made up of 18 amino acids. CDR1 is SGHTA and CDR2 is FQGNSA in the germline V gene.

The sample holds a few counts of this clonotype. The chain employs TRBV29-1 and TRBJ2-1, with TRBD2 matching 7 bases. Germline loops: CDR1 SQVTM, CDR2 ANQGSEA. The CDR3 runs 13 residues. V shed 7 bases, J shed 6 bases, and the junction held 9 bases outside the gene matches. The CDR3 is CSGLGGTVNEQFF. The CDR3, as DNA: TGCAGCGGCCTCGGGGGGACGGTCAATGAGCAGTTCTTC.

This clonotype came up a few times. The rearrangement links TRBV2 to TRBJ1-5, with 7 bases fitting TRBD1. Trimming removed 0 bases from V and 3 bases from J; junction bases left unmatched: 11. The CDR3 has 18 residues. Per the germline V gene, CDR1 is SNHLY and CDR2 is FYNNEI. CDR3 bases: TGTGCCAGCAGTGAAGCGCTCGACAGGGTAGGGTTCAATCAGCCCCAGCATTTT. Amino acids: CASSEALDRVGFNQPQHF.

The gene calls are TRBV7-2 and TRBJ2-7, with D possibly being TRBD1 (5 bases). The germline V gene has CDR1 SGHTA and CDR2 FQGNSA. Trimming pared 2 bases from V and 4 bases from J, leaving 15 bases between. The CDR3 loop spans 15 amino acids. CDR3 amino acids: CASSLPAGQPYEQYF. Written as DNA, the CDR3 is TGTGCCAGCAGCTTACCGGCAGGGCAACCTTACGAGCAGTACTTC. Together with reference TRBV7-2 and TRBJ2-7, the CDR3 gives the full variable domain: GAGVSQSPSNKVTEKGKDVELRCDPISGHTALYWYRQSLGQGLEFLIYFQGNSAPDKSGLPSDRFSAERTGGSVSTLTIQRTQQEDSAVYLCASSLPAGQPYEQYFGPGTRLTVT.

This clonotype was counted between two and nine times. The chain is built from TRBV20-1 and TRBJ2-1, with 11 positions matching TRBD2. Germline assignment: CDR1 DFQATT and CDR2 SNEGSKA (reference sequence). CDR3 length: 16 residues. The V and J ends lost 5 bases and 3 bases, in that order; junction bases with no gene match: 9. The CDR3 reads CSAHLAGGGDYNEQFF. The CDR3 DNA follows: TGCAGTGCTCATCTAGCGGGAGGTGGCGACTACAATGAGCAGTTCTTC.

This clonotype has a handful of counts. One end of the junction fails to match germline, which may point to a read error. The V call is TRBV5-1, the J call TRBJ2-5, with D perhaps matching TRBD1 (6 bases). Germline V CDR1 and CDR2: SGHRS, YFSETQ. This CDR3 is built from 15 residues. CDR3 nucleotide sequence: TGCGCCAGCAGCCCCTTCTTGGGGGCCCAAGGGACCCAGTACTTC. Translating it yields CASSPFLGAQGTQYF.

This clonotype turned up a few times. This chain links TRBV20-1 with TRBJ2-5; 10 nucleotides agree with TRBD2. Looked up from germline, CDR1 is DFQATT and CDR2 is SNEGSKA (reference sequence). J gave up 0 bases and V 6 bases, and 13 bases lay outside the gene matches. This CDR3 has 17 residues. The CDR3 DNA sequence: TGCAGTGCCCTACTAGCGGGGTCAAGTCTGTACCAAGAGACCCAGTACTTC. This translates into CSALLAGSSLYQETQYF.

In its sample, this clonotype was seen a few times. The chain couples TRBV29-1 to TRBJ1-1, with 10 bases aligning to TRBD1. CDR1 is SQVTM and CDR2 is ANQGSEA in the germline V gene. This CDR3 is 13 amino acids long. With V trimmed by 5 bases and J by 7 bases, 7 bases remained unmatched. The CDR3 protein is CSVLKGQGVEAFF. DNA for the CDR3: TGCAGCGTTCTTAAAGGACAGGGGGTTGAAGCTTTCTTT.

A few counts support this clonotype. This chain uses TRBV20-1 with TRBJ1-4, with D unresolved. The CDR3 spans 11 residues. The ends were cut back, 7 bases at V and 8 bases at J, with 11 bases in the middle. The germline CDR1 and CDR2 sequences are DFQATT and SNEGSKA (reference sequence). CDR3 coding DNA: TGCAGTGGGGTGGTGGGGGAAAAACTGTTTTTT. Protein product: CSGVVGEKLFF.

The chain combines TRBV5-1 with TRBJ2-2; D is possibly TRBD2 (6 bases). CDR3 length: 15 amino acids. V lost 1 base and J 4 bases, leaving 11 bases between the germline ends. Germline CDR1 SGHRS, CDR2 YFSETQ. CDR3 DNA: TGCGCCAGCAGCTTGTGGGACTGGAGCACCGGGGAGCTGTTTTTT. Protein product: CASSLWDWSTGELFF.

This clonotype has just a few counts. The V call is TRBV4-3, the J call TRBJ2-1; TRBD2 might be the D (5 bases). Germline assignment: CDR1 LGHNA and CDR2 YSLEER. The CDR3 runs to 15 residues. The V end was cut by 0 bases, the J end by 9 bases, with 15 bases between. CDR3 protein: CASSQEHAGWLEQFF. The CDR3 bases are TGCGCCAGCAGCCAAGAGCACGCGGGTTGGCTTGAGCAGTTCTTC.

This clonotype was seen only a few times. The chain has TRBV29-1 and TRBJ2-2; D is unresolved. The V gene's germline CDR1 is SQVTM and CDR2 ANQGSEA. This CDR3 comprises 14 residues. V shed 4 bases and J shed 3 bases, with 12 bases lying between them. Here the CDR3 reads CSVVLPSYTGELFF. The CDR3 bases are TGCAGCGTTGTACTGCCGTCTTACACCGGGGAGCTGTTTTTT.

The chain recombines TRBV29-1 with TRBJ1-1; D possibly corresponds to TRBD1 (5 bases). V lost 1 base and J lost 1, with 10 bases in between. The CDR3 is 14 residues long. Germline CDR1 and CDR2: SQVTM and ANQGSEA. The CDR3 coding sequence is TGCAGCGTTGAAGGCGGGGGGTGGAACACTGAAGCTTTCTTT. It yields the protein CSVEGGGWNTEAFF.

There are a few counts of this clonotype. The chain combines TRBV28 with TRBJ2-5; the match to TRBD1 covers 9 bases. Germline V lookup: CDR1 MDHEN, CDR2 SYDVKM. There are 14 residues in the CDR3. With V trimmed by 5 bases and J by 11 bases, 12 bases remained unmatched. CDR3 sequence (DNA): TGTGCCAGCAGTACACCACAGGGGGCGAGGGAGCAGTACTTC. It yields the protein CASSTPQGAREQYF.

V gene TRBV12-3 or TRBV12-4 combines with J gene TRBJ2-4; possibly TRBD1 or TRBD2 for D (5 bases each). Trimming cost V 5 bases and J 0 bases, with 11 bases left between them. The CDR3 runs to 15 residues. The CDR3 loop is CASSQDGTAKNIQYF. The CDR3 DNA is TGTGCCAGCAGTCAGGACGGGACAGCCAAAAACATTCAGTACTTC.

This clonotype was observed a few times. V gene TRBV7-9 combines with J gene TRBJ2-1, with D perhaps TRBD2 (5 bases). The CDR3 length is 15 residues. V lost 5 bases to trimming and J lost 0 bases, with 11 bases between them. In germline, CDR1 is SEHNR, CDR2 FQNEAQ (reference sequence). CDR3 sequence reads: CASSPVGVSYNEQFF. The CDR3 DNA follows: TGTGCCAGCAGCCCTGTCGGGGTCTCCTACAATGAGCAGTTCTTC.

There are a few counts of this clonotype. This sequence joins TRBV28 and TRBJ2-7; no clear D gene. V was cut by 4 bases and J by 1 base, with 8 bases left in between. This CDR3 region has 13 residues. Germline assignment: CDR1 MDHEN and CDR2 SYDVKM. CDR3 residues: CASSSQPSYEQYF. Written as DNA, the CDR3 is TGTGCCAGCAGTTCACAACCATCCTACGAGCAGTACTTC.

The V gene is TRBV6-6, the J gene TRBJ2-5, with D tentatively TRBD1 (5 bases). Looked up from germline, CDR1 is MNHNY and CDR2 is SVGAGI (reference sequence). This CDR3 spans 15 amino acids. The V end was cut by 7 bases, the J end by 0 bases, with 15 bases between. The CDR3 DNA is TGTGCCAGCACCTTTCAGGGCCTGTACCAAGAGACCCAGTACTTC. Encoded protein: CASTFQGLYQETQYF.

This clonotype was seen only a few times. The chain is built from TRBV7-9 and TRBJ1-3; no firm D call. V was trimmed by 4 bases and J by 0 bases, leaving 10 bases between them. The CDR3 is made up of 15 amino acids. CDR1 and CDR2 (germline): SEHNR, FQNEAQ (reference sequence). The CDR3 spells CASSSFPTSGNTIYF. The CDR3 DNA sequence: TGTGCCAGCAGCTCTTTCCCAACCTCTGGAAACACCATATATTTT.

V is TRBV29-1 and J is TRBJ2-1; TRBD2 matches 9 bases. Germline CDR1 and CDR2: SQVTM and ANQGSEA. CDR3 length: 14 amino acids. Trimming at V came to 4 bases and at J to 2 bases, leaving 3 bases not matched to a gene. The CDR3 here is CSVASGAAYNEQFF. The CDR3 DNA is TGCAGCGTTGCTAGCGGGGCGGCCTACAATGAGCAGTTCTTC.

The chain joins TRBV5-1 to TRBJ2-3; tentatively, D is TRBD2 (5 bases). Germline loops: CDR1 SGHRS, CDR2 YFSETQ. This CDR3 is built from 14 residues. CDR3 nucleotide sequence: TGCGCGAGCCGAGGGCGTTATGGCGCAGATACGCAGTATTTT. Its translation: CASRGRYGADTQYF.

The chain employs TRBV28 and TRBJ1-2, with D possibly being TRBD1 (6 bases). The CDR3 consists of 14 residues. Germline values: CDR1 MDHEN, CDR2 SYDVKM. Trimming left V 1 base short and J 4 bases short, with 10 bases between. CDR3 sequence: CASSLYLTGYGYTF. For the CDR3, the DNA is TGTGCCAGCAGTTTATATCTGACAGGCTATGGCTACACCTTC.